These 19 T cell receptor beta chains originate from one sample sequenced in a study of cytomegalovirus exposure and HLA in healthy donors. The repertoire was sequenced with immunoSEQ multiplex PCR; TCRdb's copy has only in-frame clones and lacks some. The sample consists of 100,000 to 120,000 clones, 88% of them appearing once. Sequencing input: PBMCs. All receptors come from a woman aged 25 to 45 in good health and CMV-seropositive.

This sequence joins TRBV4-1 and TRBJ2-1, with a weak D call TRBD1 (6 bases). The germline gives CDR1 MGHRA, CDR2 YSYEKL. V was trimmed by 3 bases and J by 3 bases, leaving 9 bases between them. The CDR3 extends over 14 amino acids. The CDR3 here is CASSHRGHYNEQFF. DNA for the CDR3: TGCGCCAGCAGCCACAGGGGACACTACAATGAGCAGTTCTTC.

The chain couples TRBV19 to TRBJ1-1, with D perhaps TRBD1 (6 bases). CDR1 is LNHDA and CDR2 is SQIVND in the germline V gene (reference sequence). The CDR3 has 13 residues. V was pared by 6 bases and J by 5 bases, with 13 bases between. CDR3 bases: TGTGCCAGTAGCGCCATCGGGACAACTGAAGCTTTCTTT. It is translated as CASSAIGTTEAFF. The full variable domain, its missing parts supplied by reference TRBV19 and TRBJ1-1, is DGGITQSPKYLFRKEGQNVTLSCEQNLNHDAMYWYRQDPGQGLRLIYYSQIVNDFQKGDIAEGYSVSREKKESFPLTVTSAQKNPTAFYLCASSAIGTTEAFFGQGTRLTVV.

V and J are TRBV2 and TRBJ2-3, with D hard to call. The germline V gene has CDR1 SNHLY and CDR2 FYNNEI. V dropped 9 bases and J dropped 6 bases, with 10 bases sitting between them. This CDR3 is built from 11 residues. Written as DNA, the CDR3 is TGTGCCAGTCCGTCTAGGGATACGCAGTATTTT. Translation: CASPSRDTQYF. Filled out from reference TRBV2 and TRBJ2-3, the complete variable domain reads EPEVTQTPSHQVTQMGQEVILRCVPISNHLYFYWYRQILGQKVEFLVSFYNNEISEKSEIFDDQFSVERPDGSNFTLKIRSTKLEDSAMYFCASPSRDTQYFGPGTRLTVL.

The CDR3 DNA follows: TGCGCCAGCAGCCCCCCCGGGGACAGGGGTTATGGCTACACCTTC. Its translation: CASSPPGDRGYGYTF. The V call is TRBV5-1, the J call TRBJ1-2, with 10 bases matching TRBD1. This CDR3 comprises 15 residues. V was pared by 4 bases and J by 5 bases, with 8 bases of the junction left unmatched. Germline V CDR1 and CDR2: SGHRS, YFSETQ.

This rearrangement joins TRBV5-6 to TRBJ2-7; perhaps TRBD1 as D (6 bases). The V gene lost 0 bases and the J gene lost 3 bases, with 10 bases spanning the gap. The germline CDR1 and CDR2 sequences are SGHDT and YYEEEE. CDR3 size: 14 residues. The CDR3 loop reads CASSLGQVGYEQYF. CDR3 in DNA: TGTGCCAGCAGCTTGGGACAGGTGGGCTACGAGCAGTACTTC.

V and J are TRBV28 and TRBJ2-7; 10 bases fit TRBD2. The CDR3 covers 16 residues. Germline V gene sequence: CDR1 MDHEN, CDR2 SYDVKM. The V segment lost 5 bases and the J segment 3 bases; nucleotides outside the gene matches: 10. CDR3 amino acids: CASSPSTSGKYYEQYF. CDR3 nucleotide sequence: TGTGCCAGCAGTCCCTCTACTAGCGGGAAATACTACGAGCAGTACTTC.

This sequence joins TRBV2 and TRBJ2-1; D possibly corresponds to TRBD1 (5 bases). The CDR3 contains 12 residues. V was cut by 2 bases and J by 10 bases, with 9 bases left in between. The V gene's germline CDR1 is SNHLY and CDR2 FYNNEI. CDR3 sequence: CASSEFRGEQFF. Here the CDR3 DNA reads TGTGCCAGCAGTGAATTTAGGGGAGAGCAGTTCTTC.

The V gene is TRBV1, the J gene TRBJ1-5; the D call TRBD1 from the table was never checked on the DNA. TRBV1 is given as a pseudogene. The CDR3 contains 16 residues. CDR3 in DNA: TGCACCAGCAGCCAAGAAAACAGGGGTTGCGTTCGGCCCCAGCATTTT. Protein product: CTSSQENRGCVRPQHF.

J is TRBJ2-3 and V is TRBV5-1, with 9 bases lining up with TRBD1. The CDR3 covers 15 residues. V gave up 2 bases and J gave up 3 bases; unmatched junction bases: 4. Germline lookup yields CDR1 SGHRS and CDR2 YFSETQ. The CDR3 region is CASSFRDRATDTQYF. Here the CDR3 DNA reads TGCGCCAGCAGCTTCCGGGACAGGGCGACAGATACGCAGTATTTT.

V and J are TRBV27 and TRBJ2-3, with D tentatively TRBD2 (6 bases). CDR1 is MNHEY, CDR2 SMNVEV, per germline (reference sequence). CDR3 length: 14 residues. V gave up 6 bases and J gave up 2 bases, with 12 bases separating them. In nucleotides, the CDR3 is TGTGCCAGCAGCATAGGGACTTCCACAGATACGCAGTATTTT. Residues: CASSIGTSTDTQYF.

This chain connects TRBV19 to TRBJ2-3; TRBD2 is a possible D gene (6 bases). V was cut by 6 bases and J by 1 base, with 8 bases left in between. The CDR3 runs 13 residues. CDR1 is LNHDA and CDR2 is SQIVND in the germline V gene (reference sequence). In DNA, the CDR3 is TGTGCCAGTAGAACGGGAGGCACAGATACGCAGTATTTT. It is translated as CASRTGGTDTQYF.

The V gene is TRBV5-1, the J gene TRBJ2-2; D perhaps matches TRBD1 (6 bases). V shed 2 bases and J shed 4 bases, with 15 bases lying between them. Looked up from germline, CDR1 is SGHRS and CDR2 is YFSETQ. This CDR3 spans 16 amino acids. CDR3 region: CASSLQGVSGTGELFF. The CDR3 bases are TGCGCCAGCAGCTTACAGGGAGTAAGCGGCACCGGGGAGCTGTTTTTT.

This chain uses TRBV6-1 with TRBJ2-7; no reliable D call. CDR3 length: 12 residues. The germline CDR1 and CDR2 sequences are MNHNS and SASEGT. Trimming removed 5 bases from V and 3 bases from J, with 8 bases in between. The DNA for the CDR3 is TGTGCCAGCAGTAGCGTAGGCTACGAGCAGTACTTC. As protein: CASSSVGYEQYF.

J is TRBJ2-7 and V is TRBV15, with 8 bases matching TRBD1. Looked up from germline, CDR1 is LNHNV and CDR2 is YYDKDF (reference sequence). This CDR3 has 14 residues. The trim removed 5 bases at V and 0 bases at J, leaving 3 bases unmatched. This chain's CDR3 is CATSRGTGSYEQYF. The CDR3 DNA follows: TGTGCCACCAGCCGCGGGACAGGCTCCTACGAGCAGTACTTC.

V is TRBV5-6 and J is TRBJ2-5, with 8 bases lining up with TRBD2. Germline V gene data show CDR1 as SGHDT and CDR2 as YYEEEE. V lost 3 bases and J lost 4; bases outside the gene matches: 8. This CDR3 contains 15 residues. In DNA form, the CDR3 reads TGTGCCAGCAGCTCAATTATAGCGGGAAGAGAGACCCAGTACTTC. Translating gives CASSSIIAGRETQYF.

The CDR3 sequence is CASSLTSGGYNEQFF. The CDR3 nucleotides are TGTGCCAGTAGCCTGACTAGCGGGGGCTACAATGAGCAGTTCTTC. The gene calls are TRBV19 and TRBJ2-1, with 12 bases that match TRBD2. The V gene end was trimmed by 6 bases and the J gene end by 3 bases; junction bases not matched to a gene: 3. CDR1 and CDR2 (germline): LNHDA, SQIVND (reference sequence). CDR3 length: 15 residues.

The chain joins TRBV5-8 to TRBJ2-1; the D is unclear. The V gene lost 2 bases and the J gene lost 0 bases, with 9 bases spanning the gap. The CDR3 sequence is 15 residues long. Germline V gene sequence: CDR1 SGHTS, CDR2 YDEGEE. Here the CDR3 reads CASSFGDSSYNEQFF. CDR3 in DNA: TGTGCCAGCAGCTTTGGCGACTCCTCCTACAATGAGCAGTTCTTC.

This rearrangement joins TRBV9 to TRBJ2-7; 7 bases agree with TRBD2. Germline loops: CDR1 SGDLS, CDR2 YYNGEE. Unmatched junction bases numbered 3, after V lost 0 bases and J lost 3 bases. The length of the CDR3 is 14 residues. The CDR3 DNA reads TGTGCCAGCAGCGTAGCTACGGGGGGCTACGAGCAGTACTTC. This translates into CASSVATGGYEQYF.

The chain employs TRBV11-2 and TRBJ1-3; 9 bases match TRBD1. Germline V gene data show CDR1 as SGHAT and CDR2 as FQNNGV. The trim removed 1 base at V and 1 base at J, leaving 2 bases unmatched. The CDR3 extends over 16 amino acids. The CDR3 is CASSLGQGGSGNTIYF. Written as DNA, the CDR3 is TGTGCCAGCAGCTTAGGACAGGGGGGATCTGGAAACACCATATATTTT.